A selection of T cell receptor beta chains follows, all from one sample in a study of shared clonotypes between healthy human individuals. Libraries were prepared by immunoSEQ multiplex PCR; TCRdb keeps only in-frame clonotypes and omits some of them. The data show about 1.1 million clones, approximately 77% seen once. The sample taken for sequencing was memory CD4+ T cells from PBMCs. Receptor source: a young man in good health. Some clones in this sample may be carry-over from other donors' samples. Both conserved end residues are part of each CDR3. D genes are given only for firm matches. Not every row has a clone size; where given, it reads once, few, many or a size class.

length: 14; J: TRBJ2-1; size: -; D: -; V: TRBV9; CDR3: CASSVTLSYNEQFF; DNA: TGTGCCAGCAGCGTCACGCTCTCCTACAATGAGCAGTTCTTC
length: 15; J: TRBJ2-7; size: -; D: -; V: TRBV10-1; CDR3: CASSESNGIAYEQYF; DNA: TGCGCCAGCAGTGAGTCGAATGGGATAGCCTACGAGCAGTACTTC
length: 17; J: TRBJ2-7; size: -; D: TRBD2; V: TRBV4-2; CDR3: CASSQDRARREGNEQYF; DNA: TGTGCCAGCAGCCAAGATCGAGCACGGCGGGAGGGTAACGAGCAGTACTTC
length: 16; J: TRBJ2-2; size: -; D: TRBD1; V: TRBV18; CDR3: CASSLDRGSNTGELFF; DNA: TGTGCCAGCTCACTGGACAGGGGATCGAACACCGGGGAGCTGTTTTTT
length: 14; J: TRBJ2-7; size: -; D: -; V: TRBV18; CDR3: CASSLGGRGGEQYF; DNA: TGTGCCAGCTCACTAGGGGGCAGGGGAGGCGAGCAGTACTTC
length: 14; J: TRBJ2-3; size: -; D: -; V: TRBV7-3; CDR3: CASSWAGPTDTQYF; DNA: TGTGCCAGCAGCTGGGCGGGACCCACAGATACGCAGTATTTT
length: 15; J: TRBJ2-1; size: -; D: TRBD2; V: TRBV7-9; CDR3: CASSLLAGAYNEQFF; DNA: TGTGCCAGCAGCTTACTAGCGGGAGCCTACAATGAGCAGTTCTTC
length: 14; J: TRBJ2-7; size: -; D: -; V: TRBV27; CDR3: CASSFGDRSYEQYF; DNA: TGTGCCAGCAGTTTTGGAGACAGGTCCTACGAGCAGTACTTC
length: 14; J: TRBJ2-7; size: -; D: TRBD2; V: TRBV14; CDR3: CASSRAGTTRVQYF; DNA: TGTGCCAGCAGCCGCGCCGGGACTACCCGCGTGCAGTACTTC
length: 16; J: TRBJ2-1; size: -; D: -; V: TRBV9; CDR3: CASSVGAQAFYNEQFF; DNA: TGTGCCAGCAGCGTAGGGGCCCAGGCCTTTTACAATGAGCAGTTCTTC
length: 13; J: TRBJ1-5; size: -; D: -; V: TRBV6-5; CDR3: CASRATGNQPQHF; DNA: TGTGCCAGCAGGGCGACAGGCAATCAGCCCCAGCATTTT
length: 16; J: TRBJ2-7; size: -; D: TRBD1; V: TRBV28; CDR3: CASSFNNRDRGYEQYF; DNA: TGTGCCAGCAGTTTTAACAACCGGGACAGGGGCTACGAGCAGTACTTC
length: 14; J: TRBJ2-2; size: -; D: -; V: TRBV19; CDR3: CASSHLERTGELFF; DNA: TGTGCCAGTAGTCACCTCGAACGGACCGGGGAGCTGTTTTTT
length: 20; J: TRBJ2-1; size: -; D: TRBD2; V: TRBV4-3; CDR3: CASSQEVLAGSPSSYNEQFF; DNA: TGCGCCAGCAGCCAAGAGGTACTAGCGGGATCTCCAAGCTCCTACAATGAGCAGTTCTTC
length: 15; J: TRBJ2-7; size: few; D: -; V: TRBV18; CDR3: CASSPRQGSKGEQYF; DNA: TGTGCCAGCTCACCACGTCAAGGATCAAAAGGCGAGCAGTACTTC
length: 17; J: TRBJ2-3; size: -; D: -; V: TRBV19; CDR3: CASSAWGGGPSTDTQYF; DNA: TGTGCCAGTAGCGCTTGGGGCGGTGGTCCCAGCACAGATACGCAGTATTTT
length: 15; J: TRBJ1-2; size: few; D: -; V: TRBV27; CDR3: CASSLTPSQSYGYTF; DNA: TGTGCCAGCAGTTTAACGCCCTCGCAGTCCTATGGCTACACCTTC